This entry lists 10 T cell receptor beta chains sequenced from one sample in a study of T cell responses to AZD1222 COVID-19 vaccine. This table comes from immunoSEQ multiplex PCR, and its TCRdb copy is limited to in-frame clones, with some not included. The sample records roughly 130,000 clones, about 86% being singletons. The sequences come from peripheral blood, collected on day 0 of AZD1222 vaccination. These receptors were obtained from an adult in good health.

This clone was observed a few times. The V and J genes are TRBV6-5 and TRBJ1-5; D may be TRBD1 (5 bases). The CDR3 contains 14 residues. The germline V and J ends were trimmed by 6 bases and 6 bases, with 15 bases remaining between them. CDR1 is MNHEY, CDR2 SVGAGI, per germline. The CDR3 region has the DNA TGTGCCAGCAGCCTTAGGAGGGGTGGTCAGCCCCAGCATTTT. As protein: CASSLRRGGQPQHF.

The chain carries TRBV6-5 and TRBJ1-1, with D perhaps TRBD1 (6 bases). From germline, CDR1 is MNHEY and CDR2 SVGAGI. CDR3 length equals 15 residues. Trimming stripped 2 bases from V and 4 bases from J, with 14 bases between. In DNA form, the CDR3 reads TGTGCCAGCAGTTACCAACAGGGTGGGGGCACTGAAGCTTTCTTT. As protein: CASSYQQGGGTEAFF.

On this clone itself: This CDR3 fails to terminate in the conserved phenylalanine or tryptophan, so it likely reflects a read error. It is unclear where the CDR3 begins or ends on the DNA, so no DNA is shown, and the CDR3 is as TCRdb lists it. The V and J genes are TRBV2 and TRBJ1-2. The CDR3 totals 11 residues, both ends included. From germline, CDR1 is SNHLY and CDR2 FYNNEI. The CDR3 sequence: CASSEMMRLEL.

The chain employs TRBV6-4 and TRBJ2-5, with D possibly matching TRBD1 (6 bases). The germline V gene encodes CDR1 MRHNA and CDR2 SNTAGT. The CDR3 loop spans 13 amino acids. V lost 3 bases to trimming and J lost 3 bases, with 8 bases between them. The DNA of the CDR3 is TGTGCCAGCAGTGAGAACAGGGAAGAGACCCAGTACTTC. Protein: CASSENREETQYF.

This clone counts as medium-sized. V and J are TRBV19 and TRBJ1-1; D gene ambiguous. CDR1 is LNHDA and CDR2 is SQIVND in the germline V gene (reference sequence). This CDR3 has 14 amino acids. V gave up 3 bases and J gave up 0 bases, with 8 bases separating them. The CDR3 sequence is CASSIKGLNTEAFF. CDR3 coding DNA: TGTGCCAGTAGTATTAAGGGTCTGAACACTGAAGCTTTCTTT.

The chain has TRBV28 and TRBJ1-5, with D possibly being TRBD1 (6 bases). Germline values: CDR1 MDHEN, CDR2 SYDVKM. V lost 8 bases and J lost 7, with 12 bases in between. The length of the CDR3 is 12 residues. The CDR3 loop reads CASLVQGQPQHF. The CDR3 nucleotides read TGTGCCAGCTTAGTACAGGGACAGCCCCAGCATTTT.

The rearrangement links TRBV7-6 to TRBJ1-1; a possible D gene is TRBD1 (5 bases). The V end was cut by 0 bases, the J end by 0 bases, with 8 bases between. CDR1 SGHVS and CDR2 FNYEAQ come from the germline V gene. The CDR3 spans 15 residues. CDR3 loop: CASSLAGGMNTEAFF. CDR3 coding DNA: TGTGCCAGCAGCTTAGCGGGGGGGATGAACACTGAAGCTTTCTTT.

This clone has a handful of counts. CDR3 sequence reads: CASSIKPGQGYPEAFF. As DNA, the CDR3 is TGTGCCAGTAGTATAAAACCGGGACAGGGGTATCCTGAAGCTTTCTTT. The V gene is TRBV19, the J gene TRBJ1-1; 10 bases align to TRBD1. The germline V gene has CDR1 LNHDA and CDR2 SQIVND (reference sequence). With V trimmed by 2 bases and J by 6 bases, 9 bases remained unmatched. This CDR3 is built from 16 residues.

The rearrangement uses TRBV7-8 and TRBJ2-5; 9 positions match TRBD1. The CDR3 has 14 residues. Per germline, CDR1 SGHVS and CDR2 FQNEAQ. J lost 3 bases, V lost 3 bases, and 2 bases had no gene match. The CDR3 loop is CASSFGQGKETQYF. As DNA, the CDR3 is TGTGCCAGCAGCTTCGGACAGGGGAAAGAGACCCAGTACTTC.

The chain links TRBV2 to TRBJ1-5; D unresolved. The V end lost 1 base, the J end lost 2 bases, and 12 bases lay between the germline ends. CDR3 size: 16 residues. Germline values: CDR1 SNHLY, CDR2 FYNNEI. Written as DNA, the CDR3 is TGTGCCAGCAGTGAAGGTAGGAGCATGGGCAATCAGCCCCAGCATTTT. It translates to CASSEGRSMGNQPQHF.